Presented here are 15 T cell receptor beta chains from one specimen sequenced in a study of T cells in localized non-small cell lung cancer. Clones were sequenced by immunoSEQ multiplex PCR, and TCRdb holds only the in-frame ones, with some missing. The sample yields tens of thousands of clones, 85% to 90% seen once. This specimen consisted of peripheral blood, obtained before any cancer treatment. Every receptor here comes from a female donor of 60 years or more with stage III squamous cell lung carcinoma.

The V and J genes are TRBV5-1 and TRBJ1-1, with TRBD1 as a possible D gene (5 bases). V was shortened by 0 bases and J by 6 bases, with 15 bases between the two germline ends. Germline V gene lookup returns CDR1 SGHRS and CDR2 YFSETQ. This CDR3 is built from 15 residues. The CDR3 sequence: CASSLARIGDAEAFF. Here the CDR3 DNA reads TGCGCCAGCAGCTTGGCCAGAATAGGGGACGCTGAAGCTTTCTTT.

The chain links TRBV6-5 to TRBJ2-1, with 9 positions matching TRBD2. Trimming cost V 7 bases and J 9 bases; bases outside gene matches: 7. Germline V CDR1 and CDR2: MNHEY, SVGAGI. The CDR3 extends over 13 amino acids. The CDR3 coding sequence is TGTGCCAGCACCGGGACTAGCTTAATTGAGCAGTTCTTC. Encoded protein: CASTGTSLIEQFF.

J is TRBJ1-6 and V is TRBV7-7; TRBD1 is a possible D gene (6 bases). The CDR3 spans 14 residues. Germline V lookup: CDR1 SSHAT, CDR2 FNYEAQ (reference sequence). V lost 10 bases and J lost 8, with 18 bases in between. The CDR3 nucleotides read TGTGCCAAGGGTCGGGGGGCTCACGATTCACCCCTCCACTTT. Translating it yields CAKGRGAHDSPLHF.

The chain is built from TRBV19 and TRBJ2-2; D is uncertain. V lost 6 bases, J lost 4 bases, and 15 bases lay in between. Germline values: CDR1 LNHDA, CDR2 SQIVND (reference sequence). The CDR3 runs to 15 residues. The CDR3: CASSPSGRTTGELFF. The CDR3, as DNA: TGTGCCAGTAGCCCCTCCGGACGGACCACCGGGGAGCTGTTTTTT.

The chain has TRBV25-1 and TRBJ1-2, with unresolved D. Germline V gene sequence: CDR1 MGHDK, CDR2 SYGVNS. V lost 1 base and J 6 bases, leaving 12 bases between the germline ends. The CDR3 totals 14 residues. The CDR3 coding sequence is TGTGCCAGCAGTGAATCAGAAGCCCCCCATGGCTACACCTTC. This encodes CASSESEAPHGYTF.

The chain combines TRBV28 with TRBJ1-5, with 8 bases identical to TRBD1. Losses at the gene ends were 6 bases for V and 5 bases for J; bases not matched to a gene: 9. Germline V CDR1 and CDR2: MDHEN, SYDVKM. The CDR3 totals 15 residues. CDR3 nucleotides: TGTGCCAGCAGCCCCGGACAGGGTTTTTATCAGCCCCAGCATTTT. Residues: CASSPGQGFYQPQHF.

The chain combines TRBV5-1 with TRBJ2-2; 7 bases are a match to TRBD1. The CDR3 is made up of 14 amino acids. With V trimmed by 4 bases and J by 4 bases, 4 bases remained unmatched. CDR1 is SGHRS, CDR2 YFSETQ, per germline. The DNA of the CDR3 is TGCGCCAGCAGCCCTGGGACAGCCACCGGGGAGCTGTTTTTT. This gives the protein CASSPGTATGELFF.

The gene calls are TRBV7-9 and TRBJ1-2; D remains ambiguous. This CDR3 is 13 amino acids long. V was clipped by 3 bases and J by 4 bases, with 9 bases between them. Germline V gene sequence: CDR1 SEHNR, CDR2 FQNEAQ (reference sequence). DNA for the CDR3: TGTGCCAGCAGCTTGGCGGTGGGCTATGGCTACACCTTC. The encoded protein is CASSLAVGYGYTF.

This clone came up once. The chain recombines TRBV23-1 with TRBJ2-3; no clear D gene. TRBV23-1 belongs to the ORF category, with a function that is uncertain. Between the trimmed V and J ends, which lost 4 bases and 6 bases, there was a span of 26 bases. There are 18 residues in the CDR3. The CDR3 loop is CASSPSYRVAPRRDTQYF. CDR3 nucleotide sequence: TGCGCCAGCAGTCCCTCGTACCGGGTCGCCCCACGTCGGGATACGCAGTATTTT.

The rearrangement links TRBV5-1 to TRBJ2-5, with 8 bases lining up with TRBD2. This CDR3 is 15 amino acids long. V was pared by 5 bases and J by 2 bases, with 8 bases of the junction left unmatched. Germline loops: CDR1 SGHRS, CDR2 YFSETQ. CDR3 sequence: CASRGLAGVQETQYF. The CDR3 DNA is TGCGCCAGCAGGGGGCTAGCGGGTGTACAAGAGACCCAGTACTTC. Filled out from reference TRBV5-1 and TRBJ2-5, the complete variable domain reads KAGVTQTPRYLIKTRGQQVTLSCSPISGHRSVSWYQQTPGQGLQFLFEYFSETQRNKGNFPGRFSGRQFSNSRSEMNVSTLELGDSALYLCASRGLAGVQETQYFGPGTRLLVL.

V and J are TRBV11-1 and TRBJ1-2, with TRBD1 matching 7 bases. Germline lookup yields CDR1 SGHAT and CDR2 FQDESV (reference sequence). This CDR3 region has 13 residues. J was trimmed by 6 bases and V by 0 bases; bases with no gene match: 1. For the CDR3, the DNA is TGTGCCAGCAGCTTAGCACAGGGGAATGGCTACACCTTC. Protein sequence: CASSLAQGNGYTF.

The chain links TRBV7-9 to TRBJ1-2; the D is unclear. The CDR3 spans 15 residues. CDR1 is SEHNR and CDR2 is FQNEAQ in the germline V gene (reference sequence). The germline V and J ends were trimmed by 1 base and 7 bases, with 16 bases remaining between them. The CDR3 spells CASSLERVAWVGYTF. CDR3 DNA sequence: TGTGCCAGCAGCTTAGAGCGTGTGGCCTGGGTTGGCTACACCTTC.

J is TRBJ2-1 and V is TRBV6-5; D is ambiguous. The germline V gene encodes CDR1 MNHEY and CDR2 SVGAGI. Between the trimmed V and J ends, which lost 5 bases and 10 bases, there was a span of 15 bases. The CDR3 spans 13 residues. CDR3 amino acids: CASSEAELGEQFF. In nucleotides, the CDR3 is TGTGCCAGCAGTGAAGCCGAGCTGGGCGAGCAGTTCTTC.

The J gene is TRBJ2-7, the V gene TRBV5-4; D possibly corresponds to TRBD1 (5 bases). V was pared by 4 bases and J by 4 bases, with 15 bases between. Germline lookup yields CDR1 SGHNT and CDR2 YYREEE (reference sequence). The CDR3 loop spans 14 amino acids. The CDR3 DNA follows: TGTGCCAGCAGCCTTCAGGACACGGCATACGAGCAGTACTTC. Amino acid sequence: CASSLQDTAYEQYF.

The J gene is TRBJ2-3, the V gene TRBV5-4; 12 nucleotides match TRBD2. CDR1 is SGHNT, CDR2 YYREEE, per germline (reference sequence). J lost 1 base, V lost 6 bases, and 9 bases had no gene match. CDR3 size: 17 residues. The CDR3 DNA sequence: TGTGCCAGCAAAAGGCTAGCGGGGGGGCCCGGCACAGATACGCAGTATTTT. The encoded protein is CASKRLAGGPGTDTQYF.